The clone carrying this T cell receptor beta chain was detected a few times. Its antigen is unidentified. This specimen comes from a study of T cell repertoires in cytomegalovirus infection. TCRdb ran MiXCR on the reads and lists one entry per CDR3 protein. In the table there are fewer than 1,000,000 distinct CDR3 sequences, about 33% of which are singletons. The CDR3 totals 18 residues. Germline loops: CDR1 SGDLS, CDR2 YYNGEE. V was clipped by 1 base and J by 7 bases; unmatched bases: 14. Sequenced here: cultured CD8+ T cells from PBMCs, sampled from culture after CMV antigen stimulation. This rearrangement joins TRBV9 to TRBJ1-6; TRBD1 aligns across 7 bases. This TCR came from a human donor in good health (CMV status not recorded). Some clones in this sample may be carry-over from other donors' samples. Here the CDR3 reads CASSVKATGKIGNSPLHF. CDR3 nucleotides: TGTGCCAGCAGCGTAAAAGCGACAGGGAAGATCGGGAATTCACCCCTCCACTTT.